This T cell receptor beta chain was sequenced during a study of blood T cell repertoires in COVID-19. Background on the study: The origin of the acute and convalescent COVID-19 samples was the United States, Italy and Spain.

Original methodology: Amplification with reference gene primers provided the estimates of nucleated cell counts. TCRdb keeps only in-frame clones here, not all; method: immunoSEQ multiplex PCR. V, J and clone size are those of that table, while D and trimming were read from the DNA. The sample includes 200,000 to 250,000 clones, under 90% of them seen just once. CDR3 length equals 15 residues. The V end lost 2 bases, the J end lost 4 bases, and 12 bases lay between the germline ends. Germline-derived CDR1 and CDR2 are KGHSH and LQKENI. This clone was seen once. This chain connects TRBV18 to TRBJ1-5; D remains ambiguous. Input material: peripheral blood. This TCR came from a man older than 75 with acute or convalescent COVID-19. CDR3 in DNA: TGTGCCAGCTCACCAGCTGCGGTAGCAAATCAGCCCCAGCATTTT. As protein: CASSPAAVANQPQHF.